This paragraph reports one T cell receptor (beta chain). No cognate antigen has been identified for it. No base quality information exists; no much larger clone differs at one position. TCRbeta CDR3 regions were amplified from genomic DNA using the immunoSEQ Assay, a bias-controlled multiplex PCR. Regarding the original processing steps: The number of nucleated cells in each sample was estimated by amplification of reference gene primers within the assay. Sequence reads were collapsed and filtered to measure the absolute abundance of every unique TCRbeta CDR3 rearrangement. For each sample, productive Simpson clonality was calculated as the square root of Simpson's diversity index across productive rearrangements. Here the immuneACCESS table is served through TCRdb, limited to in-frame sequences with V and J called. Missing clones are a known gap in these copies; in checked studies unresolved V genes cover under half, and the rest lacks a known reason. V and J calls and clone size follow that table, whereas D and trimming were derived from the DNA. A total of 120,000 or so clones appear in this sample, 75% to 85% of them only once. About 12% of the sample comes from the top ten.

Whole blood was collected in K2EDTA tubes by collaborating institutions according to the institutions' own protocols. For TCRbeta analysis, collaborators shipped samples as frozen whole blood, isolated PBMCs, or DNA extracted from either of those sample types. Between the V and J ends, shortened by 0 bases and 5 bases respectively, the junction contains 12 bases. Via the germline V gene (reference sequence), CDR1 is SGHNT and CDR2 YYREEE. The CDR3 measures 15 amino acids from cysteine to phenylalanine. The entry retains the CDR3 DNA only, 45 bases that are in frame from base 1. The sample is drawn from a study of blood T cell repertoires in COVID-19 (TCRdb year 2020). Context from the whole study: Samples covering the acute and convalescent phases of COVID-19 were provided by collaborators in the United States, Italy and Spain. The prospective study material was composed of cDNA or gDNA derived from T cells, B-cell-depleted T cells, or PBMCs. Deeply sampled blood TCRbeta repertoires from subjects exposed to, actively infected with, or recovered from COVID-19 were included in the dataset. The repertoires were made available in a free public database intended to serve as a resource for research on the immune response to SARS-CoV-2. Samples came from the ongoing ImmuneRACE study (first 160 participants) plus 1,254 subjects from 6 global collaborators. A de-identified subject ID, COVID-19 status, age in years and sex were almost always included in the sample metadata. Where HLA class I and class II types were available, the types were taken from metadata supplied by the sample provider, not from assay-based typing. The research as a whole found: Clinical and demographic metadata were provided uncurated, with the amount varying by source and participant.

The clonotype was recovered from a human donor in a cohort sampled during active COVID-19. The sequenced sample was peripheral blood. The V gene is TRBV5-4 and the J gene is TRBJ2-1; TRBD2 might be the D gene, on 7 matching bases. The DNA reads TGTGCCAGCAGCTTGGAGGGGGGGCCACACAATGAGCAGTTCTTC. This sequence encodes CASSLEGGPHNEQFF.